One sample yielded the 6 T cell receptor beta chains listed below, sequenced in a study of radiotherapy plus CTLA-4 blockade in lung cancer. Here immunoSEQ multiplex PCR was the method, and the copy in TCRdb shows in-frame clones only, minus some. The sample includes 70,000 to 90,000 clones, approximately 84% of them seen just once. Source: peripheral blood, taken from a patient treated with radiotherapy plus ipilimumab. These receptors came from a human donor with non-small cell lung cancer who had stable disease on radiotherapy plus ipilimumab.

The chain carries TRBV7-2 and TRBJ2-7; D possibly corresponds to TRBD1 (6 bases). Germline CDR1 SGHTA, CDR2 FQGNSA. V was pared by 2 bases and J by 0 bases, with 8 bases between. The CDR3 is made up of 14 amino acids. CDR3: CASSLKGHSYEQYF. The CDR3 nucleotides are TGTGCCAGCAGCTTAAAGGGACACTCCTACGAGCAGTACTTC.

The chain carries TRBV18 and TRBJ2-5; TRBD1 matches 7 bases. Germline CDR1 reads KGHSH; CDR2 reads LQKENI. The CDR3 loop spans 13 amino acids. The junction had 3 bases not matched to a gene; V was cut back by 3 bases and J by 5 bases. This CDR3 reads CASSPTGRETQYF. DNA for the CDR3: TGTGCCAGCTCACCGACAGGGCGGGAGACCCAGTACTTC.

The CDR3 nucleotides are TGTGCTAGTGGCGACAGGGGGCTAAGCTACGAGCAGTACTTC. Translated: CASGDRGLSYEQYF. The chain joins TRBV12-5 to TRBJ2-7; 10 nucleotides line up with TRBD1. Trimming removed 6 bases from V and 3 bases from J; junction bases left unmatched: 5. The germline gives CDR1 LGHNT, CDR2 FRNRAP. The CDR3 has 14 amino acids.

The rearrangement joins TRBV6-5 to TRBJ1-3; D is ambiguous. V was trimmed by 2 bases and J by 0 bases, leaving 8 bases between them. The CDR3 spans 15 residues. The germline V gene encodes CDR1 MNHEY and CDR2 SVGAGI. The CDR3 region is CASSYDSASGNTIYF. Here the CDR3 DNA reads TGTGCCAGCAGTTACGACTCAGCCTCTGGAAACACCATATATTTT.

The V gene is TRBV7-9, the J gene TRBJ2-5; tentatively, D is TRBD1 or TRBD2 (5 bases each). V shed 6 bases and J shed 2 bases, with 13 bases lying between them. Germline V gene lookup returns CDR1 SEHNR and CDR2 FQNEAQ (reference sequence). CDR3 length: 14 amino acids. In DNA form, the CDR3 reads TGTGCCAGCAGACGAACGGGGCCACAAGAGACCCAGTACTTC. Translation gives CASRRTGPQETQYF.

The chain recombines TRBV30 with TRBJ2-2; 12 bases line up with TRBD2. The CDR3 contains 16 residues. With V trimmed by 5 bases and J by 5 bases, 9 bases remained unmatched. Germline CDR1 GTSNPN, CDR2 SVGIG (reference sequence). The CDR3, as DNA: TGTGCCTGGTCCCGACTAGCGGGAGTTGGAACCGGGGAGCTGTTTTTT. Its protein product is CAWSRLAGVGTGELFF. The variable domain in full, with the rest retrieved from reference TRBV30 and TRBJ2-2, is SQTIHQWPATLVQPVGSPLSLECTVEGTSNPNLYWYRQAAGRGLQLLFYSVGIGQISSEVPQNLSASRPQDRQFILSSKKLLLSDSGFYLCAWSRLAGVGTGELFFGEGSRLTVL.